Each of the 28 T cell receptor beta chains below was sequenced from the same sample in a study of beta chain features in type 1 diabetes. As every portion of the isolated RNA was reverse transcribed, the sequencing read expressed TCRB transcripts. Assay: immunoSEQ multiplex PCR; the TCRdb copy retains only in-frame clones and omits some. The table shows about 330,000 clones, with approximately 10% occurring only once. Sequencing used naive CD4+ T cells from blood. Receptor source: a woman in her 30s in good health.

Only a few counts were recorded for this clone. The chain links TRBV11-3 to TRBJ2-5; maybe TRBD2 (5 bases). The V gene's germline CDR1 is SGHNT and CDR2 YENEEA. V was shortened by 5 bases and J by 2 bases, with 12 bases between the two germline ends. CDR3 size: 14 residues. CDR3 sequence reads: CASSPGLGQETQYF. The CDR3 DNA follows: TGTGCCAGCAGCCCAGGACTTGGACAAGAGACCCAGTACTTC.

The chain is built from TRBV5-4 and TRBJ2-3; possible D gene TRBD1, 5 bases. This CDR3 is built from 15 residues. Trimming stripped 3 bases from V and 0 bases from J, with 11 bases between. Germline lookup yields CDR1 SGHNT and CDR2 YYREEE (reference sequence). CDR3 amino acids: CASSYIQESTDTQYF. The CDR3 bases are TGTGCCAGCAGCTATATACAGGAAAGCACAGATACGCAGTATTTT.

V gene TRBV5-1 combines with J gene TRBJ2-7; 10 bases match TRBD2. The V gene's germline CDR1 is SGHRS and CDR2 YFSETQ. The CDR3 totals 15 residues. V shed 1 base and J 1 base; nucleotides not matched to a gene: 2. CDR3 amino acids: CASSLRLAGSYEQYF. The CDR3 nucleotides read TGCGCCAGCAGCTTGAGACTAGCGGGTTCCTACGAGCAGTACTTC. Full variable domain (remainder filled in from reference TRBV5-1 and TRBJ2-7): KAGVTQTPRYLIKTRGQQVTLSCSPISGHRSVSWYQQTPGQGLQFLFEYFSETQRNKGNFPGRFSGRQFSNSRSEMNVSTLELGDSALYLCASSLRLAGSYEQYFGPGTRLTVT.

This clone was seen only a few times. The rearrangement uses TRBV5-4 and TRBJ2-7, with 7 bases identical to TRBD1. The CDR3 sequence is 15 residues long. Per germline, CDR1 SGHNT and CDR2 YYREEE (reference sequence). The V gene end was trimmed by 3 bases and the J gene end by 2 bases; junction bases not matched to a gene: 8. CDR3 residues: CASSSLWDRTYEQYF. CDR3 nucleotides: TGTGCCAGCAGCTCGCTTTGGGACAGAACCTACGAGCAGTACTTC. Based on the CDR3 plus reference TRBV5-4 and TRBJ2-7, the full variable domain is ETGVTQSPTHLIKTRGQQVTLRCSSQSGHNTVSWYQQALGQGPQFIFQYYREEENGRGNFPPRFSGLQFPNYSSELNVNALELDDSALYLCASSSLWDRTYEQYFGPGTRLTVT.

The chain is built from TRBV28 and TRBJ2-7; D possibly corresponds to TRBD2 (5 bases). Germline loops: CDR1 MDHEN, CDR2 SYDVKM. The CDR3 totals 14 residues. Trimming took 5 bases from V and 0 from J, leaving 11 bases between them. The CDR3 bases are TGTGCCAGCAGTACGGGATCGGTCTCCTACGAGCAGTACTTC. It translates to CASSTGSVSYEQYF.

This clone was recorded many times. The rearrangement joins TRBV13 to TRBJ2-6; maybe TRBD1 (5 bases). CDR1 is PRHDT, CDR2 FYEKMQ, per germline (reference sequence). This CDR3 has 15 residues. The germline V and J ends were trimmed by 8 bases and 3 bases, with 14 bases remaining between them. Written as DNA, the CDR3 is TGTGCCAGCTCCACCCAGGGCAGTGGGGCCAACGTCCTGACTTTC. Translation: CASSTQGSGANVLTF.

V gene TRBV25-1 combines with J gene TRBJ2-1; maybe TRBD2 (6 bases). This CDR3 is built from 16 residues. Per the germline V gene, CDR1 is MGHDK and CDR2 is SYGVNS. The V gene lost 1 base and the J gene lost 2 bases, with 12 bases spanning the gap. CDR3: CASSEFVGGPYNEQFF. The DNA of the CDR3 is TGTGCCAGCAGTGAATTCGTGGGAGGACCCTACAATGAGCAGTTCTTC.

J is TRBJ2-1 and V is TRBV6-5, with a tentative D call TRBD2 (5 bases). This CDR3 is 16 amino acids long. V was clipped by 0 bases and J by 4 bases, with 13 bases between them. Per the germline V gene, CDR1 is MNHEY and CDR2 is SVGAGI. The CDR3 coding sequence is TGTGCCAGCAGTTACTCGGGGAATAGCGTTTACAATGAGCAGTTCTTC. This gives the protein CASSYSGNSVYNEQFF.

The V and J genes are TRBV19 and TRBJ2-2; 9 bases are shared with TRBD2. The CDR3 covers 15 residues. V was clipped by 3 bases and J by 9 bases; unmatched bases: 8. From germline, CDR1 is LNHDA and CDR2 SQIVND (reference sequence). The CDR3 DNA reads TGTGCCAGTAGTATCGCGACTAGCGGTCTGCGGGAGCTGTTTTTT. It codes for CASSIATSGLRELFF.

J is TRBJ2-1 and V is TRBV7-3; D possibly corresponds to TRBD2 (6 bases). V was pared by 2 bases and J by 6 bases, with 11 bases between. This CDR3 region has 14 residues. The V gene's germline CDR1 is SGHTA and CDR2 FQGTGA. DNA for the CDR3: TGTGCCAGCAGCTTAGCGGGAAATCGCAATGAGCAGTTCTTC. It specifies CASSLAGNRNEQFF.

This clone appeared many times. This sample also contains other DNA sequences that code for the same CDR3. This chain links TRBV29-1 with TRBJ2-5; D is unresolved. The germline V gene encodes CDR1 SQVTM and CDR2 ANQGSEA. This CDR3 is 10 amino acids long. V lost 4 bases and J lost 5, with 5 bases in between. The CDR3 region is CSVAQETQYF. In DNA, the CDR3 is TGCAGCGTTGCACAGGAGACCCAGTACTTC.

This chain joins TRBV29-1 and TRBJ1-5; a possible D gene is TRBD1 (6 bases). Trimming stripped 4 bases from V and 6 bases from J, with 19 bases between. Per germline, CDR1 SQVTM and CDR2 ANQGSEA. There are 15 residues in the CDR3. The CDR3 DNA is TGCAGCGTTGCCCCCGGAACAGGGTTCGGTCAGCCCCAGCATTTT. This translates into CSVAPGTGFGQPQHF.

The chain couples TRBV7-9 to TRBJ2-5; possible D gene TRBD1, 5 bases. Deletions cut 2 bases from V and 1 base from J, with 11 bases between. The germline V gene has CDR1 SEHNR and CDR2 FQNEAQ (reference sequence). This CDR3 has 15 residues. The CDR3: CASSLPTVTQETQYF. The CDR3 nucleotides read TGTGCCAGCAGCTTACCGACAGTTACCCAAGAGACCCAGTACTTC.

This chain links TRBV2 with TRBJ2-3; D not resolved. The CDR3 is 12 residues long. Germline assignment: CDR1 SNHLY and CDR2 FYNNEI. Trimming shortened V by 6 bases and J by 5 bases, and 9 bases separated the two germline ends. CDR3 coding DNA: TGTGCCAGCAGAGCCTCCCTAGATACGCAGTATTTT. Translation gives CASRASLDTQYF.

This clone came up a few times. The chain has TRBV9 and TRBJ2-5, with 8 bases fitting TRBD2. The V gene end was trimmed by 3 bases and the J gene end by 5 bases; junction bases not matched to a gene: 6. This CDR3 contains 14 residues. Germline values: CDR1 SGDLS, CDR2 YYNGEE. The CDR3 region has the DNA TGTGCCAGCAGCGCCAGCGGGAGCTTCGAGACCCAGTACTTC. It translates to CASSASGSFETQYF.

In DNA, the CDR3 is TGTGCCAGCAGCGTAGAGGGGGCGAACACTGAAGCTTTCTTT. Translated, it gives CASSVEGANTEAFF. The chain links TRBV9 to TRBJ1-1, with 7 positions matching TRBD1. The CDR3 sequence is 14 residues long. CDR1 SGDLS and CDR2 YYNGEE come from the germline V gene. Trimming at V came to 0 bases and at J to 1 base, leaving 0 bases not matched to a gene.

This clone has a handful of counts. The rearrangement joins TRBV18 to TRBJ1-2, with TRBD1 matching over 7 bases. The germline gives CDR1 KGHSH, CDR2 LQKENI. With 2 bases clipped from V and 7 bases from J, the junction kept 7 bases outside the gene matches. This CDR3 is 14 amino acids long. This CDR3 is CASSPKRDRSGYTF. The CDR3 bases are TGTGCCAGCTCACCAAAACGGGACAGAAGTGGCTACACCTTC. Full variable domain (rest looked up from reference TRBV18 and TRBJ1-2): NAGVMQNPRHLVRRRGQEARLRCSPMKGHSHVYWYRQLPEEGLKFMVYLQKENIIDESGMPKERFSAEFPKEGPSILRIQQVVRGDSAAYFCASSPKRDRSGYTFGSGTRLTVV.

V and J are TRBV28 and TRBJ2-1, with D possibly matching TRBD2 (7 bases). Trimming removed 7 bases from V and 9 bases from J, with 22 bases in between. The CDR3 has 15 residues. In germline, CDR1 is MDHEN, CDR2 SYDVKM. Here the CDR3 reads CASTLLGGGEAEQFF. CDR3 bases: TGTGCCAGCACGCTTCTAGGAGGGGGGGAAGCTGAGCAGTTCTTC.

This clone appeared a few times. V is TRBV5-1 and J is TRBJ2-2; TRBD2 is a possible D gene (6 bases). The CDR3 covers 14 residues. Germline CDR1 is SGHRS and CDR2 is YFSETQ. V was shortened by 5 bases and J by 6 bases, with 14 bases between the two germline ends. CDR3 coding DNA: TGCGCCAGCAGTTTAACCGCTAGCGCCGGGGAGCTGTTTTTT. The encoded protein is CASSLTASAGELFF.

This clone has just a few counts. The genes are TRBV7-6 and TRBJ2-3; weak D call: TRBD2 (6 bases). V was shortened by 8 bases and J by 2 bases, with 14 bases between the two germline ends. The germline gives CDR1 SGHVS, CDR2 FNYEAQ. The CDR3 covers 14 residues. The CDR3 coding sequence is TGTGCCAGCGGGAGAGGGCGGGACACAGATACGCAGTATTTT. Protein product: CASGRGRDTDTQYF.

This chain connects TRBV11-2 to TRBJ2-1; 10 nucleotides align to TRBD1. This CDR3 has 17 amino acids. J was trimmed by 0 bases and V by 1 base; bases with no gene match: 3. Per the germline V gene, CDR1 is SGHAT and CDR2 is FQNNGV. The DNA for the CDR3 is TGTGCCAGCAGCTTAGGAAGGACAGGGGGCTCCTACAATGAGCAGTTCTTC. Amino acid sequence: CASSLGRTGGSYNEQFF.

The sample holds a few counts of this clone. The chain uses TRBV5-1 and TRBJ2-5; 8 bases map to TRBD2. CDR1 and CDR2 from the germline V gene are SGHRS and YFSETQ. This CDR3 contains 15 residues. V lost 7 bases to trimming and J lost 1 base; unmatched junction nucleotides: 9. CDR3 protein: CASRGGLAVQETQYF. In nucleotides, the CDR3 is TGCGCCAGCCGCGGAGGACTAGCAGTCCAAGAGACCCAGTACTTC.

The CDR3 reads CASKPGNNQPQHF. Here the CDR3 DNA reads TGTGCCAGCAAGCCGGGGAATAATCAGCCCCAGCATTTT. This chain joins TRBV28 and TRBJ1-5, with D unresolved. V lost 7 bases and J lost 4, with 11 bases in between. There are 13 residues in the CDR3. CDR1 is MDHEN and CDR2 is SYDVKM in the germline V gene.

This clone was recorded a few times. The chain links TRBV18 to TRBJ2-2; no firm D call. Per the germline V gene, CDR1 is KGHSH and CDR2 is LQKENI. The CDR3 spans 14 residues. V lost 5 bases and J lost 4, with 11 bases in between. CDR3 residues: CASSISRSTGELFF. Here the CDR3 DNA reads TGTGCCAGCTCAATAAGTAGAAGCACCGGGGAGCTGTTTTTT.

The rearrangement links TRBV5-1 to TRBJ2-1, with 7 bases that match TRBD2. CDR3 length: 16 amino acids. Looked up from germline, CDR1 is SGHRS and CDR2 is YFSETQ. Trimming took 4 bases from V and 4 from J; bases not matched to a gene: 11. CDR3 sequence (DNA): TGCGCCAGCAGCGGACAACCTAGCGGAGGATACAATGAGCAGTTCTTC. Translated: CASSGQPSGGYNEQFF.

This clone turned up a few times. This sequence joins TRBV15 and TRBJ2-3, with D perhaps matching TRBD1 (6 bases). The V gene lost 2 bases and the J gene lost 1 base, with 13 bases spanning the gap. Per germline, CDR1 LNHNV and CDR2 YYDKDF (reference sequence). The CDR3 is 16 residues long. In DNA, the CDR3 is TGTGCCACCAGCAGAAAATTACAGGGTGGCACAGATACGCAGTATTTT. It encodes CATSRKLQGGTDTQYF.

The chain links TRBV6-6 to TRBJ1-5, with 7 bases lining up with TRBD1. The junction had 3 bases not matched to a gene; V was cut back by 6 bases and J by 4 bases. Germline V gives CDR1 MNHNY, CDR2 SVGAGI (reference sequence). This CDR3 comprises 13 residues. The CDR3 reads CASRQGVNQPQHF. CDR3 bases: TGTGCCAGCAGGCAGGGGGTAAATCAGCCCCAGCATTTT.

The rearrangement links TRBV18 to TRBJ2-1; 7 bases are shared with TRBD2. Trimming at V came to 0 bases and at J to 6 bases, leaving 2 bases not matched to a gene. Germline values: CDR1 KGHSH, CDR2 LQKENI. The CDR3 spans 14 residues. CDR3 sequence: CASSPPWGGNEQFF. As DNA, the CDR3 is TGTGCCAGCTCACCACCGTGGGGGGGCAATGAGCAGTTCTTC. Variable domain in full (rest from reference TRBV18 and TRBJ2-1): NAGVMQNPRHLVRRRGQEARLRCSPMKGHSHVYWYRQLPEEGLKFMVYLQKENIIDESGMPKERFSAEFPKEGPSILRIQQVVRGDSAAYFCASSPPWGGNEQFFGPGTRLTVL.